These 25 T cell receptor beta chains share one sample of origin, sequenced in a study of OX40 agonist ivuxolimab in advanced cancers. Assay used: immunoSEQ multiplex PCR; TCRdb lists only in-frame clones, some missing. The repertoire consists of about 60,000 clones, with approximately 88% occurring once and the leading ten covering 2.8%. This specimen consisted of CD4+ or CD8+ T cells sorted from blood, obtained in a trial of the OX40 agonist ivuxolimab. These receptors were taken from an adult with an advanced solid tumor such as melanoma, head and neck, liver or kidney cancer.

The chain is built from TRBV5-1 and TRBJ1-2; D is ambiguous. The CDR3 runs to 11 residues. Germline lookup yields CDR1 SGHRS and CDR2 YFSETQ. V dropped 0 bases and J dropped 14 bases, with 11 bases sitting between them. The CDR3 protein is CASSLDGAWTF. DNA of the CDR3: TGCGCCAGCAGCTTGGATGGCGCGTGGACCTTC.

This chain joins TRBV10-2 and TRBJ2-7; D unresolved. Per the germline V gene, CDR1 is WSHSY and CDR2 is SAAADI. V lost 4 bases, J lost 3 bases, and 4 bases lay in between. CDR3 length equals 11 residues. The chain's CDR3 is CASSVRYEQYF. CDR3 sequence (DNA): TGCGCCAGCAGTGTACGCTACGAGCAGTACTTC.

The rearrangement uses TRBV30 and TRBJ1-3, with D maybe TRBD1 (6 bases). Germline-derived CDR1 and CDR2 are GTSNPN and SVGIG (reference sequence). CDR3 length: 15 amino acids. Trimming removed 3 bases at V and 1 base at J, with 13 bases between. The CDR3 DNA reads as TGTGCCTGGAGAGCACAAGGGGGTTCTGGAAACACCATATATTTT. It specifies CAWRAQGGSGNTIYF. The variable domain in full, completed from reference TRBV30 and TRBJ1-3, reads SQTIHQWPATLVQPVGSPLSLECTVEGTSNPNLYWYRQAAGRGLQLLFYSVGIGQISSEVPQNLSASRPQDRQFILSSKKLLLSDSGFYLCAWRAQGGSGNTIYFGEGSWLTVV.

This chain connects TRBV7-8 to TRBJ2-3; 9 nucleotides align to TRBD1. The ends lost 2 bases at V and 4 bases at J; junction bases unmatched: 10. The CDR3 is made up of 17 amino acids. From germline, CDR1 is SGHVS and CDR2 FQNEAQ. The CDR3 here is CASSLSGTGIRSDTQYF. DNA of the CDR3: TGTGCCAGCAGCTTATCCGGGACAGGGATTCGGTCAGATACGCAGTATTTT.

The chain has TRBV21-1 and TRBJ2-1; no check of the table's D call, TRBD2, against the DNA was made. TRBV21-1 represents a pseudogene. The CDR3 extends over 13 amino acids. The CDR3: CASSKDGEGEQFF. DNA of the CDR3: TGTGCCAGCAGCAAAGACGGAGAGGGTGAGCAGTTCTTC.

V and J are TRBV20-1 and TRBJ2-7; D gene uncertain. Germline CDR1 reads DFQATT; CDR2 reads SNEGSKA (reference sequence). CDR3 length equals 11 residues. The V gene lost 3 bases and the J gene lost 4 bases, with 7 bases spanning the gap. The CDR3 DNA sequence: TGCAGTGCTAGCCGCCTTTACGAGCAGTACTTC. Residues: CSASRLYEQYF.

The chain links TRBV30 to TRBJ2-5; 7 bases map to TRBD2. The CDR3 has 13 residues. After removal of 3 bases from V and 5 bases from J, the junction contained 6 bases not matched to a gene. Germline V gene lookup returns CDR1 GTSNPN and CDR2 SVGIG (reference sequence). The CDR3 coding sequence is TGTGCCTGGAGCCGGGGGAGGGTCGAGACCCAGTACTTC. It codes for CAWSRGRVETQYF.

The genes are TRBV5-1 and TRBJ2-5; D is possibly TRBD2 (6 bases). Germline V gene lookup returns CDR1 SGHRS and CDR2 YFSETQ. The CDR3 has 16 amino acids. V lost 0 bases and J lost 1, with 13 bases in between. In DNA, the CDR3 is TGCGCCAGCAGCTTGGGAGGAGGTAGCGGCCAAGAGACCCAGTACTTC. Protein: CASSLGGGSGQETQYF.

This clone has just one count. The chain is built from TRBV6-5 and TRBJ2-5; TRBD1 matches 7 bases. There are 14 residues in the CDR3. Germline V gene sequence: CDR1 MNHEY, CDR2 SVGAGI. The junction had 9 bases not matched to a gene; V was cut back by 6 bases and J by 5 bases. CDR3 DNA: TGTGCCAGCAGATCGGGACAGCTTCGGGAGACCCAGTACTTC. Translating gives CASRSGQLRETQYF.

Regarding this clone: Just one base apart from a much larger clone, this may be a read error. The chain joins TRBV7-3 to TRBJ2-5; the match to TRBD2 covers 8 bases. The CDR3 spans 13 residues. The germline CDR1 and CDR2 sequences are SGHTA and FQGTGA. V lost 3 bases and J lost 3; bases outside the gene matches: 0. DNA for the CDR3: TGTGCCAGCAGCTTTAGCGGGAAAGAGACCCAGTACTTC. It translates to CASSFSGKETQYF.

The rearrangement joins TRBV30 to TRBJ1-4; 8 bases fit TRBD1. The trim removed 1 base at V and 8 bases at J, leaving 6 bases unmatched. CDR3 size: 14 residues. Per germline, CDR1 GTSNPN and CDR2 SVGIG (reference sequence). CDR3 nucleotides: TGTGCCTGGAGTGCCGGGACAGGAGACGAAAAACTGTTTTTT. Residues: CAWSAGTGDEKLFF.

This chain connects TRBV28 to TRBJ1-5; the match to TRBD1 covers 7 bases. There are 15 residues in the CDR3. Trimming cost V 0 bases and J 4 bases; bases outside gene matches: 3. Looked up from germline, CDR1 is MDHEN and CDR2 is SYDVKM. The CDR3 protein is CASSLWDRQNQPQHF. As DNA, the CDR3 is TGTGCCAGCAGTTTATGGGACAGGCAAAATCAGCCCCAGCATTTT.

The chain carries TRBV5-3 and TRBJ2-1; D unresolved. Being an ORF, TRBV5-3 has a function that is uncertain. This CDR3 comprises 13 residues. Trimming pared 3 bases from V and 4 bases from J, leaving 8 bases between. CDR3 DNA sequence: TGTGCCAGAAGCTGCCCCCAGTACAATGAGCAGTTCTTC. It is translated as CARSCPQYNEQFF.

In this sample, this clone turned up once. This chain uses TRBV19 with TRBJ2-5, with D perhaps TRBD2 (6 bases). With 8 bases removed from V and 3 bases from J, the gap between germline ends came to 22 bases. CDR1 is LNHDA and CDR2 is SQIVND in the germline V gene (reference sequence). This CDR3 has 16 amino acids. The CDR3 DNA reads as TGTGCCAGTCACCTTGTCAGGCGGGGCCAGAAAGAGACCCAGTACTTC. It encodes CASHLVRRGQKETQYF.

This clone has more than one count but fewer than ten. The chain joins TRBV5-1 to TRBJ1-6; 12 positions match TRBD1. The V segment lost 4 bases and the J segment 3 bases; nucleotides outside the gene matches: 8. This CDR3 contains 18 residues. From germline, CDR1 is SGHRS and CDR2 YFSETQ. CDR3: CASSGGQGANFYNSPLHF. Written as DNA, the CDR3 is TGCGCCAGCAGCGGGGGACAGGGGGCGAACTTCTATAATTCACCCCTCCACTTT. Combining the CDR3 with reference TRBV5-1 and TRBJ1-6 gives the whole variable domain KAGVTQTPRYLIKTRGQQVTLSCSPISGHRSVSWYQQTPGQGLQFLFEYFSETQRNKGNFPGRFSGRQFSNSRSEMNVSTLELGDSALYLCASSGGQGANFYNSPLHFGNGTRLTVT.

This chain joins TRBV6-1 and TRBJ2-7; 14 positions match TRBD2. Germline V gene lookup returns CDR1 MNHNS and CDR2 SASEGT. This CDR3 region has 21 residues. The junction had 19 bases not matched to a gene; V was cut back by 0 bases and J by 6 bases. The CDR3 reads CASSEAPLGRRLAGGRGEQYF. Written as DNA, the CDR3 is TGTGCCAGCAGTGAAGCGCCCCTGGGCAGGCGACTAGCGGGAGGGCGTGGCGAGCAGTACTTC.

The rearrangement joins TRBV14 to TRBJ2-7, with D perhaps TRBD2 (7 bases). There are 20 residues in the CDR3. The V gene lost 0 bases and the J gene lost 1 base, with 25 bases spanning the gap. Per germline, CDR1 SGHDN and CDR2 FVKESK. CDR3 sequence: CASSQEIQAGAGFISYEQYF. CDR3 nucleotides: TGTGCCAGCAGCCAAGAAATCCAGGCGGGGGCAGGTTTTATTTCCTACGAGCAGTACTTC. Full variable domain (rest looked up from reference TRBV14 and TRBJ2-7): EAGVTQFPSHSVIEKGQTVTLRCDPISGHDNLYWYRRVMGKEIKFLLHFVKESKQDESGMPNNRFLAERTGGTYSTLKVQPAELEDSGVYFCASSQEIQAGAGFISYEQYFGPGTRLTVT.

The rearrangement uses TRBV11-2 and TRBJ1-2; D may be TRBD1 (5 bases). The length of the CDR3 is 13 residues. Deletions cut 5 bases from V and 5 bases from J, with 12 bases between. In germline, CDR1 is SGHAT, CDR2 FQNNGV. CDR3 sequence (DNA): TGTGCCAGCAGCAGATGGGCAGGGTATGGCTACACCTTC. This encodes CASSRWAGYGYTF.

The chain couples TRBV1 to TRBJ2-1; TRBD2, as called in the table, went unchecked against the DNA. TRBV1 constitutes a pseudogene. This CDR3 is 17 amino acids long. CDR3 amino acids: CTSSQEGLAISYNEQFF. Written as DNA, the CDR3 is TGCACCAGCAGCCAAGAGGGACTAGCGATCTCCTACAATGAGCAGTTCTTC.

CDR3 DNA: TGTGCCAGTAGCACCGGGACAGGGACCCACGAGCAGTACTTC. It specifies CASSTGTGTHEQYF. This chain uses TRBV19 with TRBJ2-7, with TRBD1 matching 9 bases. The CDR3 runs to 14 residues. Germline CDR1 and CDR2: LNHDA and SQIVND (reference sequence). V was clipped by 6 bases and J by 5 bases; unmatched bases: 8. Looking up the rest from reference TRBV19 and TRBJ2-7 gives the full variable domain: DGGITQSPKYLFRKEGQNVTLSCEQNLNHDAMYWYRQDPGQGLRLIYYSQIVNDFQKGDIAEGYSVSREKKESFPLTVTSAQKNPTAFYLCASSTGTGTHEQYFGPGTRLTVT.

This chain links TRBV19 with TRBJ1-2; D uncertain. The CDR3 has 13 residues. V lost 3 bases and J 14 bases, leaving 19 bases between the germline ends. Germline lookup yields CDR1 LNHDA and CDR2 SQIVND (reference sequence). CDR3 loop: CASSIGSQTGGTF. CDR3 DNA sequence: TGTGCCAGTAGTATTGGGTCACAGACTGGAGGAACCTTC.

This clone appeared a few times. CDR3 sequence: CASRYAGTDTQYF. The CDR3 nucleotides read TGTGCCAGCAGGTACGCAGGCACAGATACGCAGTATTTT. This rearrangement joins TRBV6-5 to TRBJ2-3; no clear D. The V gene lost 6 bases and the J gene lost 1 base, with 8 bases spanning the gap. Germline V lookup: CDR1 MNHEY, CDR2 SVGAGI. The CDR3 contains 13 residues.

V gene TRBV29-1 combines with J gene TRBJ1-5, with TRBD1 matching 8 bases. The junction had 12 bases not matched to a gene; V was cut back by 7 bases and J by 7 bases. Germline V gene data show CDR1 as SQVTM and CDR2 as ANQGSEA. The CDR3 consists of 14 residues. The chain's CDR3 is CSAGEGQGGQPQHF. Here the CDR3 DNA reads TGCAGCGCTGGAGAAGGACAGGGAGGACAGCCCCAGCATTTT.

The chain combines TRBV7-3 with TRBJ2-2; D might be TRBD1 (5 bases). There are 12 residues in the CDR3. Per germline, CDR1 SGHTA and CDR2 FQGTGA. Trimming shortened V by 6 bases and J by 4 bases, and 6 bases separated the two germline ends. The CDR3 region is CASSQGTGELFF. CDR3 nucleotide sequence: TGTGCCAGCAGTCAGGGCACCGGGGAGCTGTTTTTT.

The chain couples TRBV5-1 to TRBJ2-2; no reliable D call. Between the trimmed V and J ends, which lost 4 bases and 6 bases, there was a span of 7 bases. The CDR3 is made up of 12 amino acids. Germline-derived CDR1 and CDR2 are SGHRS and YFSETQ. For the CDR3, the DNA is TGCGCCAGCAGCGGGGATGCCGGGGAGCTGTTTTTT. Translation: CASSGDAGELFF.